This T cell receptor beta chain stems from a study of glioma-infiltrating T cells after dendritic cell vaccination. Study-wide results and caveats: No direct clonality-survival link was found; a diverse polyclonal response may matter. Few patients contributed both blood and tumor specimens.

Concerning this clone: Its specificity is unknown.

TCRB CDR3 was amplified from 2 ug genomic DNA or less. Profiling relied on immunoSEQ multiplex PCR, and the TCRdb table lists in-frame clones only, not all of them. Of 65,000 to 80,000 clones in the sample, about nine tenths were seen once. The time point was: after dendritic cell vaccination, including at tumor progression/relapse. The V and J ends lost 0 bases and 4 bases, in that order; junction bases with no gene match: 4. The CDR3 consists of 15 residues. Germline values: CDR1 SGHTA, CDR2 FQGNSA. V usage is TRBV7-2 and J usage is TRBJ2-7; the match to TRBD1 covers 9 bases. The receptor was isolated from a human donor with glioblastoma. Material: blood, obtained after dendritic cell vaccination. CDR3: CASSLAGTGRYEQYF. The DNA for the CDR3 is TGTGCCAGCAGCTTAGCCGGGACAGGGCGGTACGAGCAGTACTTC.